Reported below is one TCR beta chain. Only a few counts were recorded for this clone. Its antigen is still unknown. Per-nucleotide qualities are absent, and no much larger clonotype sits a single base away. This specimen belongs to a study of beta chain features in type 1 diabetes (dated by TCRdb to the late 2010s). Study-level background: Mean age, gender distribution, total cell number and subset yield were not different between patients and healthy donors. The study compared the TCRB repertoires of sorted circulating CD4+ T cell subsets in recently diagnosed type 1 diabetes patients with those in matched healthy donors. Whereas all 30 or so donors provided naive and central memory subsets, regulatory and stem cell-like memory subsets were isolated from just 8 patients and about eight healthy donors. A total of 100 million to 140 million sorted cells were examined across all samples, and the number of cells per subset was strongly correlated with RNA yield.

All of the isolated RNA was reverse transcribed with the High Capacity cDNA Reverse Transcription Kit, so expressed TCRB transcripts were sequenced. Deep immunoSEQ sequencing was performed on naive, central memory and regulatory T cell samples, with an average of roughly 3.3 million total reads per sample. Sorted cells were lysed in RLT buffer, and RNA was extracted using DNase-treated RNeasy Micro or Mini kits according to cell number. To prevent cross-contamination, each cell subset was processed individually, whereas patient and healthy donor samples were processed jointly. Using the immunoSEQ multiplex PCR, TCRB sequences were amplified from cDNA into 87-bp fragments spanning the CDR3 region. The amplicons were sequenced using the Illumina HiSeq platform. The source study handled its data this way. Synthetic template baselines were used to correct PCR bias computationally, reads within Hamming distance 2 were collapsed, and singletons that could not be merged were discarded. Reads were aligned against IMGT to assign V, D and J genes, CDR3 length and insertions or deletions at six rearrangement sites. Within each subset, clonotype counts were normalized to sorted cell number, after which true diversity and Gini coefficients were computed with the tcR R package. Repertoire sharing was quantified using the overlap coefficient calculated on TCRB nucleotide sequences. This immuneACCESS table, as held by TCRdb, lists in-frame sequences with V and J called but not all clones. Of the missing ones, under half trace to an unresolved V gene in checked studies; the others have no known cause. That table supplies the V and J calls and clone size; D and trimming were determined from the DNA. Counted in this sample were roughly 180,000 clones; around an eighth of them appeared once. Roughly 0.56% of the sample is held by the ten biggest clonotypes.

From the cysteine up to the phenylalanine, the CDR3 has a length of 14 residues. Only the CDR3 DNA stays, 42 bases, in frame from base 1. A distance of 7 bases separates the germline ends of V and J, which lose 2 bases and 2 bases respectively. As encoded in the germline V gene (reference sequence), CDR1 is PRHDT while CDR2 is FYEKMQ. Results and caveats for the whole study, not just this receptor: In all four CD4+ subsets, TCRB CDR3 length was moderately but significantly shorter in type 1 diabetes patients. Because cDNA was sequenced instead of genomic DNA, activated cells with high expression could be over-represented, although the groups did not differ in activation or CD3 levels. Shorter templates might have been favored by PCR, but patient and control samples were amplified and corrected together, so both groups would have been affected equally by any skew. Only small numbers of individuals were included in the HLA sub-analyses, which left unresolved whether HLA type had any influence on TCRB rearrangement. Fewer insertions and more nucleotide deletions at VDJ recombination sites were observed in patients with type 1 diabetes, implying thymic rearrangement abnormalities. Naive, central memory and regulatory TCRB repertoires appeared to be more similar among patients than among healthy donors.

From each donor, a single peripheral blood sample of about 100 mL on average was drawn into heparinised tubes. A BD FACSAria II and a panel including CD45RO, CCR7, CD25, CD127, CD95 and CD27 were used to sort naive, central memory, regulatory and stem cell-like memory CD4+ T cells. Purity was above 98% for every sorted population. Right away, PBMCs were isolated by Lymphoprep density gradient centrifugation and were stained directly, with no culture step. So that batch effects would be minimized, each experiment stained and sorted samples in pairs, pairing one healthy donor with one patient. Sequenced material: central memory CD4+ T cells from blood. Recombination connected TRBV13 to TRBJ2-4, with a tentative D gene TRBD2 over 5 matching bases. The origin of this receptor is a woman in her late teens or twenties in good health. In nucleotide form, the sequence is TGTGCCAGCAGCTTACGGGAATCCAAAAACATTCAGTACTTC. Its translation reads: CASSLRESKNIQYF. Supplemented by the reference TRBV13 and TRBJ2-4 proteins around the CDR3, the complete variable domain is AAGVIQSPRHLIKEKRETATLKCYPIPRHDTVYWYQQGPGQDPQFLISFYEKMQSDKGSIPDRFSAQQFSDYHSELNMSSLELGDSALYFCASSLRESKNIQYFGAGTRLSVL.